One and the same sample provided the 12 T cell receptor beta chains below, sequenced in a study of vaccination effects on CD4 cells after COVID-19. Their specific antigens are unknown. Peptide-pool stimulation followed by sequencing identified expanded antigen-specific CD4+ clonotypes in the ViraFEST assay. Subsequent to a culture period of around 10 days, CD4+ T cells were isolated. Subjects were given two BNT162b2 or mRNA-1273 vaccine doses. Libraries were prepared by immunoSEQ multiplex PCR; TCRdb keeps only in-frame clonotypes and omits some of them. The sample has tens of thousands of clones, 70% to 75% seen once. Sequencing used CD4+ T cells from PBMCs cultured with HCoV-229E spike peptides, obtained after COVID-19 vaccination. The receptors were sampled from a human donor who received a COVID-19 vaccine.

The genes are TRBV5-1 and TRBJ2-5; tentatively, D is TRBD2 (5 bases). The CDR3 contains 16 residues. Trimming shortened V by 0 bases and J by 5 bases, and 17 bases separated the two germline ends. The germline CDR1 and CDR2 sequences are SGHRS and YFSETQ. The CDR3 region is CASSLARDRTRETQYF. The CDR3 nucleotides are TGCGCCAGCAGCTTGGCCAGAGATCGGACTCGGGAGACCCAGTACTTC.

This sequence joins TRBV3-1 (or the pseudogene TRBV3-2) and TRBJ2-1; no definite D call. V was pared by 6 bases and J by 4 bases, with 7 bases between. The CDR3 runs 12 residues. CDR1 LGHDT and CDR2 YNNKEL come from the germline V gene (reference sequence). CDR3 DNA: TGTGCCAGCAGACAGTCTTACAATGAGCAGTTCTTC. Translating it yields CASRQSYNEQFF.

The chain couples TRBV27 to TRBJ1-2, with TRBD1 matching 8 bases. There are 19 residues in the CDR3. V shed 0 bases and J 0 bases; nucleotides not matched to a gene: 12. Germline assignment: CDR1 MNHEY and CDR2 SMNVEV (reference sequence). The CDR3 DNA reads as TGTGCCAGCAGTTTATCGGGGCGGCGGACAGGGAGGGCTAACTATGGCTACACCTTC. Protein product: CASSLSGRRTGRANYGYTF.

This clone was seen a few times. The rearrangement uses TRBV18 and TRBJ1-3; 7 positions match TRBD1. Germline V CDR1 and CDR2: KGHSH, LQKENI. With 6 bases clipped from V and 0 bases from J, the junction kept 5 bases outside the gene matches. This CDR3 is 15 amino acids long. In DNA, the CDR3 is TGTGCCAGCTCGCTACAGGGGTCCTCTGGAAACACCATATATTTT. Translated: CASSLQGSSGNTIYF. Full variable domain (missing parts from reference TRBV18 and TRBJ1-3): NAGVMQNPRHLVRRRGQEARLRCSPMKGHSHVYWYRQLPEEGLKFMVYLQKENIIDESGMPKERFSAEFPKEGPSILRIQQVVRGDSAAYFCASSLQGSSGNTIYFGEGSWLTVV.

This clone has only one observation. The J gene is TRBJ2-5, the V gene TRBV11-2; D call uncertain. Germline CDR1 reads SGHAT; CDR2 reads FQNNGV. The CDR3 is made up of 12 amino acids. The V gene lost 1 base and the J gene lost 5 bases, with 5 bases spanning the gap. The CDR3 sequence: CASSLAGETQYF. The CDR3, as DNA: TGTGCCAGCAGCTTAGCCGGGGAGACCCAGTACTTC.

The genes are TRBV6-2 or TRBV6-3 and TRBJ1-2; D gene unclear. Germline loops: CDR1 MNHEY, CDR2 SVGEGT. The V and J ends lost 5 bases and 0 bases respectively, with 4 bases between them. The CDR3 spans 12 residues. CDR3 sequence (DNA): TGTGCCAGCAGTCCCTCTAACTATGGCTACACCTTC. Translation gives CASSPSNYGYTF.

The rearrangement uses TRBV28 and TRBJ1-2; D gene ambiguous. Deletions cut 6 bases from V and 4 bases from J, with 6 bases between. The CDR3 consists of 11 residues. Per the germline V gene, CDR1 is MDHEN and CDR2 is SYDVKM. The CDR3 sequence is CASRNPYGYTF. CDR3 DNA: TGTGCCAGCAGGAATCCCTATGGCTACACCTTC.

The J gene is TRBJ1-1, the V gene TRBV10-1; D gene uncertain. V lost 0 bases and J 2 bases, leaving 4 bases between the germline ends. Germline V CDR1 and CDR2: WNHNN, SYGVQD (reference sequence). CDR3 size: 13 residues. CDR3 nucleotides: TGCGCCAGCAGTGAGTCTTTCAACACTGAAGCTTTCTTT. It encodes CASSESFNTEAFF.

The V and J genes are TRBV5-1 and TRBJ2-6, with D possibly matching TRBD1 (5 bases). From germline, CDR1 is SGHRS and CDR2 YFSETQ. The CDR3 is 16 residues long. Trimming shortened V by 7 bases and J by 0 bases, and 14 bases separated the two germline ends. Written as DNA, the CDR3 is TGCGCCAGCCAGGCCGACAGTCCCTCTGGGGCCAACGTCCTGACTTTC. Its protein product is CASQADSPSGANVLTF.

This chain connects TRBV5-6 to TRBJ2-3; 8 bases align to TRBD1. This CDR3 is 14 amino acids long. In germline, CDR1 is SGHDT, CDR2 YYEEEE. J lost 2 bases, V lost 4 bases, and 3 bases had no gene match. Written as DNA, the CDR3 is TGTGCCAGCAGCCCGGACAGGGCCACAGATACGCAGTATTTT. As protein: CASSPDRATDTQYF.

The V call is TRBV2, the J call TRBJ2-5; TRBD2 matches at 9 bases. J lost 5 bases, V lost 11 bases, and 9 bases had no gene match. The CDR3 sequence is 13 residues long. CDR1 and CDR2 (germline): SNHLY, FYNNEI. CDR3 bases: TGTGCCCTAGGAGGCGGGGGGGCGGAGACCCAGTACTTC. This encodes CALGGGGAETQYF.

The rearrangement uses TRBV6-6 and TRBJ1-2, with TRBD1 identical over 7 bases. The CDR3 has 14 residues. J lost 2 bases, V lost 4 bases, and 4 bases had no gene match. The germline V gene has CDR1 MNHNY and CDR2 SVGAGI (reference sequence). The CDR3: CASSFRGGNYGYTF. CDR3 in DNA: TGTGCCAGCAGTTTCAGGGGGGGAAACTATGGCTACACCTTC.